This is a list of T cell receptor beta chains from one sample in a study of blood T cell repertoires in COVID-19. Some clones are missing from TCRdb's copy, which holds only in-frame ones; the method was immunoSEQ multiplex PCR. The top ten hold approximately 15% of the sample, which has about 77,000 clones, roughly 90% seen once. What was sequenced was peripheral blood. The receptors derive from a woman of 80 years or more with active or convalescent COVID-19. Each CDR3 is given with its conserved first and last residue. The order of the fields is D gene, V gene, J gene, CDR3 protein. A D gene is named only where the DNA matches it firmly.

NA	TRBV12-3/TRBV12-4	TRBJ1-1	CASRIRENTEAFF
NA	TRBV24-1	TRBJ1-5	CATGGRWGNQPQHF
TRBD1	TRBV5-1	TRBJ2-5	CASSPGRTGRETQYF
NA	TRBV14	TRBJ2-1	CASSQGGQGYNEQFF
TRBD1	TRBV28	TRBJ1-2	CASSSTLTGGYTF
TRBD1	TRBV27	TRBJ1-5	CAGQDRFDQPQHF
NA	TRBV3-1/TRBV3-2	TRBJ1-2	CASSQGQGNGYTF
NA	TRBV19	TRBJ1-2	CASSIVAAYGYTF
TRBD2	TRBV9	TRBJ2-1	CASSVVPVGYSGGNEQFF
NA	TRBV6-5	TRBJ1-5	CASSYSRDSNQPQHF
TRBD1	TRBV4-2	TRBJ2-7	CASSGDRGTSYEQYF
NA	TRBV24-1	TRBJ2-3	CATSDLAGGITDTQYF
NA	TRBV7-9	TRBJ2-7	CASSWVEGEKYF
NA	TRBV7-9	TRBJ1-4	CASTTEQGFQKLFF
NA	TRBV24-1	TRBJ2-7	CATSDQGYEQYF
TRBD1	TRBV6-5	TRBJ2-7	CASSYLPGQGPGEQYF
TRBD1	TRBV29-1	TRBJ1-1	CSVEVQGARTEAFF
NA	TRBV5-4	TRBJ2-5	CASRAKRKETQYF
NA	TRBV5-1	TRBJ2-1	CASSLEGGSYNEQFF
TRBD1	TRBV5-6	TRBJ1-5	CASSTGQGRQPQHF
TRBD2	TRBV5-4	TRBJ2-3	CASSPGLAGGPSTDTQYF
TRBD1	TRBV7-3	TRBJ1-6	CASSSTGGNSPLHF
NA	TRBV5-6	TRBJ1-6	CASHRAYNSPLHF
NA	TRBV6-5	TRBJ1-4	CASSRGATNEKLFF
NA	TRBV11-3	TRBJ2-1	CASSHLRDNEQFF
NA	TRBV5-1	TRBJ1-1	CASSLAWNTEAFF
NA	TRBV7-3	TRBJ1-1	CASSHGGTEAFF
TRBD2	TRBV3-1/TRBV3-2	TRBJ2-3	CASSQFSGVASDTQYF
NA	TRBV5-1	TRBJ1-2	CASSLEVGNYGYTF
TRBD1	TRBV5-6	TRBJ2-2	CASSRGQGISNTGELFF
NA	TRBV5-1	TRBJ1-4	CASSRTVGNEKLFF
TRBD1	TRBV5-8	TRBJ1-5	CASSFTGVSNQPQHF
TRBD1	TRBV7-2	TRBJ2-7	CASSGDRGTYEQYF
NA	TRBV23-1	TRBJ1-1	CASSQPGSPGKDTEAFF
NA	TRBV30	TRBJ1-4	CAWSGVLGQGREKLFF
NA	TRBV7-2	TRBJ1-4	CASRSTREGKLFF
NA	TRBV27	TRBJ1-6	CASNSGSPLHF
TRBD2	TRBV4-3	TRBJ2-7	CASSQARLAVEQYF
NA	TRBV21-1	TRBJ2-7	CASSNWGQGPYEQYF
TRBD2	TRBV7-8	TRBJ2-5	CASSLRREAGQKETQYF
TRBD1	TRBV5-1	TRBJ2-5	CASTSPGGQGPETQYF
NA	TRBV4-2	TRBJ1-1	CASSQDLGGDTEAFF
NA	TRBV19	TRBJ1-2	CASSPGGGSYGYTF
NA	TRBV4-3	TRBJ2-7	CASSQDMGSSYEQYF
TRBD1	TRBV4-3	TRBJ2-3	CASSQDRQGADTQYF
NA	TRBV28	TRBJ1-1	CASSLGSGAEAFF
NA	TRBV9	TRBJ2-1	CASSARSTGYPSNEQFF
TRBD1	TRBV6-6	TRBJ1-1	CASSWDSSNTEAFF
TRBD1	TRBV9	TRBJ2-7	CASSSTGTAGEQYF
TRBD1	TRBV28	TRBJ2-5	CASSPRPPGQVWETQYF
TRBD1	TRBV5-6	TRBJ1-6	CASSLIPGQLNSPLHF
NA	TRBV5-8	TRBJ2-2	CASSLSGLNTGELFF
TRBD1	TRBV9	TRBJ1-6	CASSPGQGPGSYNSPLHF
NA	TRBV21-1	TRBJ1-5	CASRCGRRYSNQPQHF